The source of this TCR beta chain is a study of metastatic and nonmetastatic thyroid tumors (dated by TCRdb to about 2020). As for the study more broadly: Repertoires from peripheral blood and from tumor or nodule tissue samples of malignant and benign thyroid patients were compared. Overall study results and their limits: In both blood and tumor samples, malignant tumors were reported to have significantly higher TCR beta diversity than benign nodules.

CDR1 SGHRS and CDR2 YFSETQ were looked up in the germline V gene. The CDR3, cysteine through phenylalanine, is 16 amino acids long. Only the CDR3 DNA stays, 48 bases, in frame from base 1. Trimmed from V: 1 base; trimmed from J: 6 bases; junction bases lacking a gene match: 9. No treatment had been received by any patient before thyroid surgery. The study retrospectively analysed patient clinical samples collected from the early 2010s to the late 2010s using T-cell receptor beta sequencing. The library was made by PCR. Sequencing relied on an Illumina HiSeq 4000. High-throughput sequencing was used to profile the CDR3 region of the TCR beta-chain in every patient. As for the original processing: CDR3 differences across clinicopathological groups were used to build a classifier for discriminating distant-metastatic papillary thyroid cancer patients. To measure repertoire diversity the researchers used the Shannon index, while the Morisita-Horn index served to gauge how similar the tumor and blood repertoires were. The raw public data were reprocessed by TCRdb itself: fastp quality trimming at Q25, MiXCR clonotype calling, in-frame beta chains only. These V and J calls derive from TCRdb rather than the authors' analysis. The sample table lists 49,000 or so clones, 24% of them with a count of one. Roughly 3% of the sample is in the top ten clones.

There are many counts of this clone. Its antigen is currently not known. Qualities for individual bases were not recorded, and no much larger clone is one base off. This clonotype was sampled from a male donor with papillary thyroid cancer or a benign thyroid nodule (not recorded which). Some clones in this sample may be carry-over from other donors' samples. The chain employs TRBV5-1 and TRBJ1-1; the junction holds 10 bases that match TRBD1. The sample was blood. The base sequence is TGCGCCAGCAGCTTGTCCCCGGGACAGGGGCGACCTGAAGCTTTCTTT. Its product reads: CASSLSPGQGRPEAFF.